The next 5 T cell receptor beta chains were all read from a single sample in a study of T cells in Graves' hyperthyroidism and ophthalmopathy. There were TCR beta CDR3 regions amplified from RNA transcripts. TCR CDR3 underwent first-round RT-PCR with the HTBI primer set. TCRdb called the multiplex PCR reads again in MiXCR, with one record for every CDR3 protein. The profile shows roughly 740,000 distinct CDR3 sequences, less than 20% of them singletons. Sequencing used blood. The receptor source for this set is a man between 18 and 35 years old with Graves' hyperthyroidism.

This clonotype was observed many times. The chain combines TRBV13 with TRBJ2-3, with D perhaps TRBD2 (7 bases). Trimming shortened V by 2 bases and J by 6 bases, and 12 bases separated the two germline ends. The CDR3 totals 14 residues. The germline V gene encodes CDR1 PRHDT and CDR2 FYEKMQ (reference sequence). The CDR3, as DNA: TGTGCCAGCAGCTTACGCGGGGGCGCGGATACGCAGTATTTT. It yields the protein CASSLRGGADTQYF. The whole variable domain, filled in from reference TRBV13 and TRBJ2-3, reads AAGVIQSPRHLIKEKRETATLKCYPIPRHDTVYWYQQGPGQDPQFLISFYEKMQSDKGSIPDRFSAQQFSDYHSELNMSSLELGDSALYFCASSLRGGADTQYFGPGTRLTVL.

Many counts were recorded for this clonotype. V and J are TRBV20-1 and TRBJ2-1; D gene unclear. The V end lost 3 bases, the J end lost 5 bases, and 17 bases lay between the germline ends. This CDR3 is 15 amino acids long. Per germline, CDR1 DFQATT and CDR2 SNEGSKA (reference sequence). The CDR3 here is CSASLVGWPHNEQFF. The CDR3 DNA reads as TGCAGTGCTAGTTTAGTGGGTTGGCCCCACAATGAGCAGTTCTTC.

This clonotype was seen at least ten times. This chain uses TRBV7-2 with TRBJ2-7, with no clear D. This CDR3 spans 14 amino acids. The ends were cut back, 5 bases at V and 2 bases at J, with 13 bases in the middle. The germline V gene has CDR1 SGHTA and CDR2 FQGNSA. The CDR3 DNA follows: TGTGCCAGCAGCCCCTTGTTGCGTACCTACGAGCAGTACTTC. Translation gives CASSPLLRTYEQYF. Looking up the rest from reference TRBV7-2 and TRBJ2-7 gives the full variable domain: GAGVSQSPSNKVTEKGKDVELRCDPISGHTALYWYRQSLGQGLEFLIYFQGNSAPDKSGLPSDRFSAERTGGSVSTLTIQRTQQEDSAVYLCASSPLLRTYEQYFGPGTRLTVT.

The V gene is TRBV5-6, the J gene TRBJ2-5, with 10 bases that match TRBD1. J was trimmed by 3 bases and V by 7 bases; bases with no gene match: 6. This CDR3 contains 14 residues. Germline V CDR1 and CDR2: SGHDT, YYEEEE. CDR3 residues: CASGSTGGKETQYF. In nucleotides, the CDR3 is TGTGCCAGCGGCTCGACAGGGGGCAAAGAGACCCAGTACTTC.

This chain uses TRBV7-8 with TRBJ1-1; D is uncertain. CDR1 and CDR2 (germline): SGHVS, FQNEAQ. Trimming removed 6 bases at V and 2 bases at J, with 13 bases between. This CDR3 is 14 amino acids long. This CDR3 reads CASSYRRINTEAFF. DNA of the CDR3: TGTGCCAGCAGTTATAGGCGGATAAACACTGAAGCTTTCTTT.